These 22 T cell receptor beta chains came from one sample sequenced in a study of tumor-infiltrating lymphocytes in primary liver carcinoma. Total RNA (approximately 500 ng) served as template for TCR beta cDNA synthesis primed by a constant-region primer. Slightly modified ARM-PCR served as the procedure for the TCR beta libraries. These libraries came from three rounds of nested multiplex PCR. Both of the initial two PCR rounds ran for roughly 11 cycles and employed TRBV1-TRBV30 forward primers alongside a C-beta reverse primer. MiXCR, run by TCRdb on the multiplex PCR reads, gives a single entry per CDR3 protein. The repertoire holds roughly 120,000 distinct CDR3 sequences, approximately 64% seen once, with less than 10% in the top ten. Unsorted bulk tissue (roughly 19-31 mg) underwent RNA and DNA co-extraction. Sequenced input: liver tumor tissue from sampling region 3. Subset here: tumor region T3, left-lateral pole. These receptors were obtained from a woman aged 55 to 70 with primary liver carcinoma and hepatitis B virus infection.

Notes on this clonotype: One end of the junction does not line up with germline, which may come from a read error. For the CDR3, the DNA is TGTGCCAGTAGTGAAAATAGGGACACTGAAGCTTTCTTT. Protein product: CASSENRDTEAFF. The genes are TRBV6-1 and TRBJ1-1, with D unclear. The germline gives CDR1 MNHNS, CDR2 SASEGT. The CDR3 is 13 residues long.

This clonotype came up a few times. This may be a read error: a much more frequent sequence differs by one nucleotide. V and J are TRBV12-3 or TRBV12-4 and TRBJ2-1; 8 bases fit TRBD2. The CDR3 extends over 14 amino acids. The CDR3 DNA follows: TGTGTCAGCAGTTTAGCGGGGCCGTACAATGAGCAGTTCTTC. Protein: CVSSLAGPYNEQFF.

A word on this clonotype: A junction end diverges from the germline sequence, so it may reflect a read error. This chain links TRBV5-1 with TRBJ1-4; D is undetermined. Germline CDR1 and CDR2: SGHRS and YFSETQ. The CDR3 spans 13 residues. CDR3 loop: CASNPGANERLFF. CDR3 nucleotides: TGCGCCAGCAACCCGGGAGCGAATGAAAGACTGTTTTTT.

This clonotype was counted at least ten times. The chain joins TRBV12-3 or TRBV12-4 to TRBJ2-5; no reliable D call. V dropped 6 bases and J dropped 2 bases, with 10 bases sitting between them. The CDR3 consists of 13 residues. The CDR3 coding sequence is TGTGCCAGCAGCAGCAGGCGTCAAGAGACCCAGTACTTC. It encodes CASSSRRQETQYF.

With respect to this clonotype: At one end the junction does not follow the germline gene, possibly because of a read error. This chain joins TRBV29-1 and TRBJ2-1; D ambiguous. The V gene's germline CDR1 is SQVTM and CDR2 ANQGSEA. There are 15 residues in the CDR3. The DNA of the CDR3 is TGCAGCGTTAACTTCGGCAGGAGCTCCTACAATGAGCAGTCCTTC. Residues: CSVNFGRSSYNEQSF.

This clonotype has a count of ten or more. CDR3 in amino acids: CASSLGLAGESGELFF. For the CDR3, the DNA is TGTGCCAGCAGCCTAGGACTAGCGGGAGAATCCGGGGAGCTGTTTTTT. The chain joins TRBV7-9 to TRBJ2-2, with 13 bases matching TRBD2. The ends lost 5 bases at V and 6 bases at J; junction bases unmatched: 6. The CDR3 has 16 residues. Germline V gene data show CDR1 as SEHNR and CDR2 as FQNEAQ (reference sequence).

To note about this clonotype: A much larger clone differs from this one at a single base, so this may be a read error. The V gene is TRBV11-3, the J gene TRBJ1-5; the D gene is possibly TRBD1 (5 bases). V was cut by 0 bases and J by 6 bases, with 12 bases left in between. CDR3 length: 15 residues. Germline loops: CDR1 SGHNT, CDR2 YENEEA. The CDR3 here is CASSLDRGVAQPQHF. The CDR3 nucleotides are TGTGCCAGCAGCTTAGATCGGGGGGTGGCTCAGCCCCAGCATTTT.

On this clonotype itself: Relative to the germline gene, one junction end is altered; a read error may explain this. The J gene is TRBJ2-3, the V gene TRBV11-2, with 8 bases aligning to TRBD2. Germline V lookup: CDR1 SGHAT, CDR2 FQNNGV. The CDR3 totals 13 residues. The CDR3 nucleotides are TGCGCCAGCGGCCCGCCAGGGACTAGGGCGCAGTATTTT. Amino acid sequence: CASGPPGTRAQYF.

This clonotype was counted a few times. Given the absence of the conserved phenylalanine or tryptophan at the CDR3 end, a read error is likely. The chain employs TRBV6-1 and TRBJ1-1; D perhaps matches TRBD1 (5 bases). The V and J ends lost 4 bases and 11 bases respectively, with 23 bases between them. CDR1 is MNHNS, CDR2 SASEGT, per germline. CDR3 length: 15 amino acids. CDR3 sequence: CASSAPGGLRDGAFS. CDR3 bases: TGTGCCAGCAGTGCCCCTGGGGGACTCCGCGATGGGGCTTTCTCT.

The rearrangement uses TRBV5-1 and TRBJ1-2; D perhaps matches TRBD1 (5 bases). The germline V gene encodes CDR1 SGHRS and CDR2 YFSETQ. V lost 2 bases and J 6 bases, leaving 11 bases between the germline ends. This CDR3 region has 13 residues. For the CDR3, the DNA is TGCGCCAGCAGCTTCCAAGGGGTGGATGGCTACACCTTC. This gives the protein CASSFQGVDGYTF.

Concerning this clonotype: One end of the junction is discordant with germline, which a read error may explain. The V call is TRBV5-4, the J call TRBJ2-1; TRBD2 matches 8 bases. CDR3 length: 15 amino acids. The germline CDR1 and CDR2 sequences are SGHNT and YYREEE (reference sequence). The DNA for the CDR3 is TGTGCCAGCAGCTTAGGTTTGACGCGGGAGGACGGGCAGTTGTTC. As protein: CASSLGLTREDGQLF.

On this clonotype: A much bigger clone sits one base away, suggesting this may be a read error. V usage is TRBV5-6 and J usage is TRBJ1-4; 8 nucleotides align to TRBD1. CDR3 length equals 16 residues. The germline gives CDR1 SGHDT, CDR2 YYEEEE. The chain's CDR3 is CTSSLLSGTGGEKLFF. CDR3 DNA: TGTACCAGCAGCTTACTTTCCGGGACAGGTGGGGAAAAACTGTTTTTT.

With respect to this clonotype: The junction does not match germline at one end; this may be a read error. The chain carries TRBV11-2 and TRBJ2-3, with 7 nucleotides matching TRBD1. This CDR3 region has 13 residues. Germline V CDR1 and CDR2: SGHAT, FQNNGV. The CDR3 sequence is CASGFLGTDMQYF. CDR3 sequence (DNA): TGTGCCAGCGGCTTCCTCGGGACAGATATGCAGTATTTT.

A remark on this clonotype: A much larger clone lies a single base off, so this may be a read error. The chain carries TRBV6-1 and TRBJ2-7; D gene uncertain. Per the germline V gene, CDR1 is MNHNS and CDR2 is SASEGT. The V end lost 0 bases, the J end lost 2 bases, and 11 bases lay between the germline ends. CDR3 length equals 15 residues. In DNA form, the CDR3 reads TGTGCCAGCAGTGAAGCCCTTGAGGCGCCCTACGAGCAGTACTTC. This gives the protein CASSEALEAPYEQYF.

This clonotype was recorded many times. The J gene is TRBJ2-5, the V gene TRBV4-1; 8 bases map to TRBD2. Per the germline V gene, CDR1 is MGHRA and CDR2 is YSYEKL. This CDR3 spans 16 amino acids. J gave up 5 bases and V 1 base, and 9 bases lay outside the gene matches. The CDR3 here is CASSQALGGRRETQYF. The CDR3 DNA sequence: TGCGCCAGCAGCCAAGCTCTGGGCGGGAGGCGGGAGACCCAGTACTTC.

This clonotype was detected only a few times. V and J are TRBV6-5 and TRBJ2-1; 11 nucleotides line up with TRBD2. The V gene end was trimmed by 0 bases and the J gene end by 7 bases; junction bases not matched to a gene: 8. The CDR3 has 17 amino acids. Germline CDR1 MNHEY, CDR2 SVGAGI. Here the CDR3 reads CASSYSLSGRGGNEQFF. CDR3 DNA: TGTGCCAGCAGTTACTCCCTTAGCGGGAGGGGGGGGAATGAGCAGTTCTTC.

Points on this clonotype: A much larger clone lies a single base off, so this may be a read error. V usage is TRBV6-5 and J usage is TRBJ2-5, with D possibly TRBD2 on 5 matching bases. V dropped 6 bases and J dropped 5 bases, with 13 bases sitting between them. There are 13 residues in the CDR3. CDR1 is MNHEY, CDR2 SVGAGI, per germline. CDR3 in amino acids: CASSPGRGETQYF. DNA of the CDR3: TGTGCCAGCAGCCCAGGAAGAGGGGAGACCCAGTACTTC.

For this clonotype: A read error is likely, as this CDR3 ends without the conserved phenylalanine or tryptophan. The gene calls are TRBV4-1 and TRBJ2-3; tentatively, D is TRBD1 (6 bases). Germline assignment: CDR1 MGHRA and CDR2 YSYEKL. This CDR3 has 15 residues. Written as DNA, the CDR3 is TGCGCCAGCAGCCAAGGGTCAGGGGCCCCAGATATGCAGTATTCT. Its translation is CASSQGSGAPDMQYS.

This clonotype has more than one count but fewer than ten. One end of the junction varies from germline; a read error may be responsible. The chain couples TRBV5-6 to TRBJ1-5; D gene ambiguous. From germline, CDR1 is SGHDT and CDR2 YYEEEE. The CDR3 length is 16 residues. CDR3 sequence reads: CASSLGAGNSNQPRHF. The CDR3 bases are TGTGCCAGCAGCTTGGGGGCCGGGAATAGCAATCAGCCCCGGCATTTT.

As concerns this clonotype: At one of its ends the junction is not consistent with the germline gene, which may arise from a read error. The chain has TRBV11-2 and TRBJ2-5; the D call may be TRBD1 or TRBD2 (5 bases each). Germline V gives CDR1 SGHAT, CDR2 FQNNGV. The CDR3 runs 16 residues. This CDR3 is CASSLRLAGYQESHYF. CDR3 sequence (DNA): TGTGCCAGCAGCTTACGGCTAGCAGGGTACCAAGAGTCCCATTACTTC.

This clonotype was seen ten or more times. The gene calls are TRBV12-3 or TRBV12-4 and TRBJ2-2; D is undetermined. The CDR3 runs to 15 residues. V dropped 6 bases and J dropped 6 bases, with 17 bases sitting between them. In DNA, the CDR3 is TGTGCCAGCAGCTTGATCATTCCGGTGGCCGGGGAGCTGTTTTTT. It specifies CASSLIIPVAGELFF.

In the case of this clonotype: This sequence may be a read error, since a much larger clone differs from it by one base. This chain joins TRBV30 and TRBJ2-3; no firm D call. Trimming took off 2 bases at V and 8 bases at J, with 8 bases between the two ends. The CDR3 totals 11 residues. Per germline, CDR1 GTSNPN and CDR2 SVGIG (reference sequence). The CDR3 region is CAWSSARTQYF. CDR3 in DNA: TGTGCCTGGAGTTCGGCCCGTACGCAGTATTTT. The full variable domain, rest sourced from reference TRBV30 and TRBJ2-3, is SQTIHQWPATLVQPVGSPLSLECTVEGTSNPNLYWYRQAAGRGLQLLFYSVGIGQISSEVPQNLSASRPQDRQFILSSKKLLLSDSGFYLCAWSSARTQYFGPGTRLTVL.